The present T cell receptor (beta chain) was sequenced within a study of T cells in Graves' hyperthyroidism and ophthalmopathy. Looking at the study overall: Once the initial diagnosis was made, peripheral blood was obtained before any treatment.

Clinical Activity Scores of at least 3, NOSPECS grades of at least 4 and durations under 3 months characterized ophthalmopathy patients. RNA transcripts were the template for amplifying TCR beta CDR3 regions. HTBI primers drove first-round RT-PCR of the TCR CDR3. TCRdb reprocessed the multiplex PCR reads via MiXCR and lists one record per CDR3 protein. The sample includes about 600,000 distinct CDR3 sequences, around 13% of them seen just once. Note on this clonotype: The antigen is undetermined.

General study results and limits: Blood also carried most thyroid clonotypes expanded above 0.001.

The sequence came from a woman aged 45-65 years with Graves' ophthalmopathy. The sequencing sample was made of blood.

CDR3 residues: CSARDWGQGGDIQYF. The CDR3 DNA follows: TGCAGTGCTAGAGATTGGGGACAGGGGGGGGACATTCAGTACTTC. The chain is built from TRBV20-1 and TRBJ2-4, with TRBD1 identical over 11 bases. Trimming took 0 bases from V and 8 from J; bases not matched to a gene: 6. The CDR3 contains 15 residues. The V gene's germline CDR1 is DFQATT and CDR2 SNEGSKA (reference sequence).